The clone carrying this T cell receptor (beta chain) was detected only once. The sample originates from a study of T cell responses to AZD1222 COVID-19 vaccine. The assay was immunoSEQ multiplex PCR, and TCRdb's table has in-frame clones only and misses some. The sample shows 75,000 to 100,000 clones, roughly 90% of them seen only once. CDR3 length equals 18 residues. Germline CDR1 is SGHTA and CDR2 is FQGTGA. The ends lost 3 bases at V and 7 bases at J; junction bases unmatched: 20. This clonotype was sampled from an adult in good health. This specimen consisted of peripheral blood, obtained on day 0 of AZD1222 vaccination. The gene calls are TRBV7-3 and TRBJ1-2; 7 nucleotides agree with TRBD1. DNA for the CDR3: TGTGCCAGCAGCTTTCTCCCGGCCTGGGACAGCAATTTCGGTGGCTACACCTTC. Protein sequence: CASSFLPAWDSNFGGYTF.